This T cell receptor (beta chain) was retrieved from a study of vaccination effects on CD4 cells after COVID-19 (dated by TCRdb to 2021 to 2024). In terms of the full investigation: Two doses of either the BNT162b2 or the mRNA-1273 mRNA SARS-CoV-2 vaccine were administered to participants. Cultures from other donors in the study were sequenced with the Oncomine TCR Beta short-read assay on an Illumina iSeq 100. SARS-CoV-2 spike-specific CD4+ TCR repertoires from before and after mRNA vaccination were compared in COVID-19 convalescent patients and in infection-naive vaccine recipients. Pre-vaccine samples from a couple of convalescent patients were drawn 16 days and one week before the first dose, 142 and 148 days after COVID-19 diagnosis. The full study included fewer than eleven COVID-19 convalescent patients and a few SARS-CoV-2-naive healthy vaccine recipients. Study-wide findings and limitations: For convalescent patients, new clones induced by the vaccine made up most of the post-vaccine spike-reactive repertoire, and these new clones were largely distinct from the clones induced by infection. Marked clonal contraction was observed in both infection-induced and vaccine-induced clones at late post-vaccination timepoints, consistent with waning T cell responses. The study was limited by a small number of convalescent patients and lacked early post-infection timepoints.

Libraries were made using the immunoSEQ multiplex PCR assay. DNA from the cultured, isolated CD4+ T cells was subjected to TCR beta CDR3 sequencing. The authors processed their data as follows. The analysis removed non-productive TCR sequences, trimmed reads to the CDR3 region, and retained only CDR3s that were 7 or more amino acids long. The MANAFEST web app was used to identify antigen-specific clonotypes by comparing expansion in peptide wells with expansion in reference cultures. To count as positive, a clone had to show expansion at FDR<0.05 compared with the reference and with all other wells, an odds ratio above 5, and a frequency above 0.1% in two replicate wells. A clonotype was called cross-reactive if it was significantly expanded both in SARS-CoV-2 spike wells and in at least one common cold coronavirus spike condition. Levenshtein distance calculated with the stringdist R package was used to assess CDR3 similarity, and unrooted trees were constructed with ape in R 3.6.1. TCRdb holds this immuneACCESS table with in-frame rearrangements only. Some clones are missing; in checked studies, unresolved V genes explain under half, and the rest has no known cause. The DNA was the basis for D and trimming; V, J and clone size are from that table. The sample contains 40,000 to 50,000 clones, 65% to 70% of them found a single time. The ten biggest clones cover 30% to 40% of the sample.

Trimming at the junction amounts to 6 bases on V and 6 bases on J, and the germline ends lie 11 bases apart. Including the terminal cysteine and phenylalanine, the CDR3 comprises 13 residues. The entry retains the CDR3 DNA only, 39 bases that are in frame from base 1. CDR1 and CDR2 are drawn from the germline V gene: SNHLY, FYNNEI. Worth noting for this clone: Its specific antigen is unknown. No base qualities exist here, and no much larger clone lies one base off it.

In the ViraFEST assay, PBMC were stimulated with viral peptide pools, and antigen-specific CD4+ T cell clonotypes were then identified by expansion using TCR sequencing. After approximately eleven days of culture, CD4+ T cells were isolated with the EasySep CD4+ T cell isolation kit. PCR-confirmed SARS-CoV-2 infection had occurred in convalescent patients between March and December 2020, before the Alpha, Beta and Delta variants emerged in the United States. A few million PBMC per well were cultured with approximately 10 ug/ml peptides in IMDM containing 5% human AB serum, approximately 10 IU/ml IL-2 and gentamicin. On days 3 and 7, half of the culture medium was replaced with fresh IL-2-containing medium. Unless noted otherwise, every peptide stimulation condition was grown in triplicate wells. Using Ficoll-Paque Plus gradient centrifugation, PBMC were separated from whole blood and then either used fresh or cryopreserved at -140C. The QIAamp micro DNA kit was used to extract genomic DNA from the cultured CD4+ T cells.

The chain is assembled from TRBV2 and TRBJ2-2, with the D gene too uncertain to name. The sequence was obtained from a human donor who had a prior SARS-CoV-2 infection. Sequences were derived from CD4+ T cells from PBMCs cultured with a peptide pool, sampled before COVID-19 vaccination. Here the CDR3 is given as CASRSGSAGELFF. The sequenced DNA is TGTGCCAGCAGATCGGGTTCGGCCGGGGAGCTGTTTTTT.